This is a list of T cell receptor beta chains from one sample in a study of siplizumab effects on memory and regulatory T cells. Data came from immunoSEQ multiplex PCR; TCRdb stores just in-frame clones and leaves some out. The sample has about 56,000 clones, less than 98% seen once. The source material was naive CD8+ T cells sorted from blood. These receptors were obtained from a human donor in good health. The CDR3 runs from the conserved cysteine through the conserved F or W. Fields, in order: J gene, clone size, V gene, D gene, CDR3 protein, CDR3 DNA. The D gene is left open where the match is weak. Only some rows state a clone size, as once, few, many or a class for expanded clones.

TRBJ2-1,.,TRBV5-1,.,CASSLEPMGGYNEQFF,TGCGCCAGCAGCTTGGAACCAATGGGAGGTTACAATGAGCAGTTCTTC
TRBJ1-5,few,TRBV5-4,.,CASSLAGGDQPQHF,TGTGCCAGCAGCTTGGCGGGCGGTGATCAGCCCCAGCATTTT
TRBJ1-2,once,TRBV11-2,.,CASSKGRTMGGYTF,TGTGCCAGCAGCAAAGGACGGACTATGGGTGGCTACACCTTC
TRBJ2-3,.,TRBV7-9,TRBD1,CASSSPGQPKTEDTQYF,TGTGCCAGCAGCTCACCGGGACAGCCTAAAACCGAGGATACGCAGTATTTT
TRBJ2-3,.,TRBV15,.,CATSSGLLADTQYF,TGTGCCACCAGCAGTGGTCTTTTGGCAGATACGCAGTATTTT
TRBJ2-5,.,TRBV10-3,TRBD2,CAISGSTSGEVQETQYF,TGTGCCATCAGTGGTTCGACTAGCGGGGAGGTACAAGAGACCCAGTACTTC
TRBJ2-7,.,TRBV7-9,TRBD2,CASSFHAGLKGHEQYF,TGTGCCAGCAGCTTTCACGCGGGACTAAAAGGCCACGAGCAGTACTTC
TRBJ2-3,.,TRBV28,TRBD2,CASSLTGTSSYTDTQYF,TGTGCCAGCAGTTTAACCGGGACTAGCAGTTACACAGATACGCAGTATTTT
TRBJ1-4,.,TRBV28,TRBD1,CASSLTETGFEKLFF,TGTGCCAGCAGTTTGACCGAGACAGGGTTTGAAAAACTGTTTTTT
TRBJ1-1,.,TRBV13,TRBD1,CASSPGQPNTEAFF,TGTGCCAGCAGCCCGGGACAGCCGAACACTGAAGCTTTCTTT
TRBJ2-7,.,TRBV6-1,.,CASGSLTYEQYF,TGTGCCAGCGGGAGTTTAACCTACGAGCAGTACTTC
TRBJ1-2,.,TRBV6-6,.,CASSNPANYGYTF,TGTGCCAGCAGTAACCCTGCTAACTATGGCTACACCTTC
TRBJ2-1,once,TRBV7-6,TRBD2,CASSLGLAGYNEQFF,TGTGCCAGCAGCCTCGGACTAGCGGGATACAATGAGCAGTTCTTC
TRBJ2-5,once,TRBV30,TRBD2,CAWRLLAGPQETQYF,TGTGCCTGGAGACTTCTAGCGGGGCCCCAAGAGACCCAGTACTTC
TRBJ2-7,.,TRBV4-2,.,CASSQDLAESSYEQYF,TGTGCCAGCAGCCAAGATTTAGCGGAGAGCTCCTACGAGCAGTACTTC
TRBJ2-1,once,TRBV27,TRBD1,CATKGQGAYNEQFF,TGTGCCACCAAAGGACAGGGGGCCTACAATGAGCAGTTCTTC
TRBJ2-7,.,TRBV19,.,CASSIVGYRGVYEQYF,TGTGCCAGTAGTATAGTTGGCTACCGCGGGGTCTACGAGCAGTACTTC
TRBJ2-7,.,TRBV12-5,.,CASASDRDLYEQYF,TGTGCTAGTGCCTCCGACAGGGACTTATACGAGCAGTACTTC
TRBJ1-2,.,TRBV13,.,CASSLGQDSGYTF,TGTGCCAGCAGCTTAGGTCAAGACTCTGGCTACACCTTC
TRBJ1-4,.,TRBV2,TRBD1,CASSELGQGMDEKLFF,TGTGCCAGCAGTGAACTGGGACAGGGAATGGATGAAAAACTGTTTTTT
TRBJ1-5,.,TRBV7-9,.,CASSSGLNQPQHF,TGTGCCAGCAGCTCAGGGCTCAATCAGCCCCAGCATTTT
TRBJ1-2,.,TRBV6-6,.,CASSIDGTNYGYTF,TGTGCCAGCAGTATCGACGGGACTAACTATGGCTACACCTTC
TRBJ2-5,.,TRBV10-1,.,CASSEGVQETQYF,TGCGCCAGCAGTGAGGGCGTACAAGAGACCCAGTACTTC
TRBJ2-3,.,TRBV28,.,CASSFLSRRDLRVTDTQYF,TGTGCCAGCAGTTTCTTATCCCGTCGGGACCTCCGTGTCACAGATACGCAGTATTTT
TRBJ2-3,.,TRBV29-1,TRBD2,CSVSTSGSTDTQYF,TGCAGCGTTTCGACTAGCGGTAGCACAGATACGCAGTATTTT